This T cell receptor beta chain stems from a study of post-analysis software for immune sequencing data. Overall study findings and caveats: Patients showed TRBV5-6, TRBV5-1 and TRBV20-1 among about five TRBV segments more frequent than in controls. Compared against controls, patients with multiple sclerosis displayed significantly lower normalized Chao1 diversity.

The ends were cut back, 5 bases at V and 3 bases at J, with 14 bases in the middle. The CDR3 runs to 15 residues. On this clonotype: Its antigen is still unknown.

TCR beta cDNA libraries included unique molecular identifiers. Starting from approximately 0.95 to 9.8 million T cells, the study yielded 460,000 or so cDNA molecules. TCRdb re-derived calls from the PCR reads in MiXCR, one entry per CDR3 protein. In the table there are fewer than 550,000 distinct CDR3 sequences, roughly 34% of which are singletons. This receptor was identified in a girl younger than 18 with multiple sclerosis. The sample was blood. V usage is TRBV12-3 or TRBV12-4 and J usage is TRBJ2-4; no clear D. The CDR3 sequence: CASSPIYSLKNIQYF. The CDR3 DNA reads TGTGCCAGCAGTCCCATCTACAGCCTCAAAAACATTCAGTACTTC.